This T cell receptor (beta chain) originates from a study of cytomegalovirus exposure and HLA in healthy donors (dated by TCRdb to about 2017). For the study in its entirety: According to an earlier analysis of a few hundred of the donors, about 170 million T cells yielded roughly 110 million unique TCR beta sequences and 250 to 350 Gb of sequence data. Using immunosequencing, the study profiled T cell repertoires from 550 to 750 subjects and related those repertoires to cytomegalovirus serostatus. All discovery cohort repertoires had been generated on a single sequencing platform. An earlier analysis of 587 of the donors used high-throughput TCR beta sequencing to judge whether each TCR beta V gene segment behaved as functional or pseudogenic. Typing coverage differed by locus: A, B, C, DRB1 and DQB1 were typed in roughly 629-630 donors, DQA1 in roughly 510, DPA1 in 600 to 610, and DPB1 in approximately 450. Among around 400 genotyped donors of the cohort, an average of roughly 230,000 unique TCR beta nucleotide sequences was sequenced per donor, of which roughly 17% were non-productive. Among the 398 genotyped donors, about 85% belonged to the genetic ancestry cluster associated with self-reported Caucasian donors. To predict cytomegalovirus infection status, the study combined high-throughput TCR immunosequencing, statistical association of individual TCRs with disease status, and machine learning. In the later analysis, no new phenotypic data were used to find candidate immune exposures; instead, reliance was placed on TCR beta sequences and their occurrence across donors. A later analysis re-examined previously published TCR beta repertoires from about 670 donors and added high-resolution HLA genotyping to investigate patterns of TCR occurrence. HLA typing covered class I and class II loci at four-digit resolution. Roughly five DR-DQ haplotypes were handled as single units for association and clustering, since linkage in the cohort was strong. An early release covering 550 to 650 HLA-typed donors comprised about 290 gigabases of sequencing data and around 80 million unique TCR sequences. In a later genetic analysis, genome-wide SNP genotypes for 398 of the 666 donors were used, and that subset was treated as a discovery cohort. In addition to the first cohort of 666 subjects, a separate validation cohort of 120 different subjects was used. Donor age, sex, ethnicity and CMV serostatus were compiled together with the repertoire data. The study was designed to test whether signatures of past pathogen exposure could be identified by cataloging public T cell receptors.

CDR1 and CDR2, looked up from the germline V gene, are SGHVS and FNYEAQ. Deletion took 0 bases off V and 3 bases off J, with a span of 12 bases between the germline ends. The CDR3 starts with the cysteine, ends with the phenylalanine, and has 16 residues. The kept DNA is CDR3 alone, 48 bases in frame from the first base. With respect to this clone: Its cognate antigen has yet to be identified. No base-level quality is on record; no much larger clone is a single base apart.

In total, roughly 670 healthy bone marrow donors made up the cohort. At the time of sampling, every cohort member was nominally healthy, though immune exposures that went unrecorded were likely present. The donor was CMV seronegative and was included in the group of over 300 seronegative cohort members. Every donor gave a peripheral blood sample, and the peripheral blood mononuclear cells from that sample were used for TCR beta sequencing. The Qiagen DNeasy Blood Extraction Kit was used to extract genomic DNA from the blood cell samples. Study-wide conclusions, independent of this receptor: In a later genetic analysis, fewer N-insertions in productive TCRs were reported among donors in an Asian-associated ancestry cluster than the approximately 710-donor mean. A cluster of highly shared sequence variants was judged likely to represent a technical artifact of the sequencing pipeline. A further reported finding was that TCR beta sequences accurately predicted the HLA-A and HLA-B alleles for most subjects in the first cohort. In an earlier analysis of about 600 of the donors, most TCR beta V segments appeared in productive rearrangements about 87% or about 30% of the time, broadly matching IMGT annotations. The only immune exposure information available for the cohort was CMV serostatus. Sequencing depth was assumed to be roughly uniform across donors in the presence/absence analyses, though that assumption may not hold. It was suggested by the authors that the approach could potentially be generalized to other disease states and immunological phenotypes. Several of the top co-occurrence clusters appeared to be linked to parvovirus B19, influenza, CMV and Epstein-Barr virus, according to a later analysis. The cohort was sequenced for TCR beta chains only, and without alpha or paired-chain data the features that could be detected were limited. A few of the identified cytomegalovirus-associated TCR beta chains were confirmed in vitro to be specific for cytomegalovirus antigens. The 87-base-pair reads could not distinguish some IMGT-functional V segments, including TRBV6-2 and TRBV6-3, so those segments were excluded. Because counts were too low, seventeen rarely observed V segments, including chromosome 9 orphons, were excluded from the earlier analysis of several hundred of the donors. Compared with equally common non-associated chains, HLA-associated TCR beta chains in a later analysis were more clonally expanded and had lower generation probabilities. Correlated functional status among segregating V segments might reflect linkage disequilibrium, but an unknown experimental factor could not be ruled out. In a later genetic analysis, a missense DCLRE1C variant was associated with V-gene and J-gene trimming of TCR beta chains, and the association was replicated in an independent cohort. Assigning TCR associations to individual alleles was difficult when HLA alleles, especially DR and DQ, strongly co-occurred. According to a later analysis, most CMV-associated TCR beta chains appeared to be HLA-restricted, and the HLA associations seemed to be driven largely by CMV exposure. The study gave a list of under 200 TCR beta chains associated with cytomegalovirus. A later analysis associated approximately 17,000 TCR beta sequences with specific HLA alleles at a false discovery rate of 0.05. Because some donors lacked HLA typing at each locus, the association tests relied only on the typed subset. Most TCR sequences were seen in very few donors, while some public TCRs were found in many individuals. Cytomegalovirus status was reported to be diagnosed by the classifier with high specificity and sensitivity in both the original and validation cohorts. A later analysis found that TCR association rates varied across HLA loci, with DRB1 alleles showing the most associated TCRs and HLA-C alleles the fewest.

To prepare the library, the immunoSEQ multiplex PCR assay was applied. For the multiplex PCR, a mixture combining 60 forward primers for TCR Vbeta segments and 13 reverse primers for TCR Jbeta segments was used. A multiplex PCR assay on genomic DNA amplified the CDR3 region of rearranged TCR beta genes. On the Illumina HiSeq System, the amplified TCR beta libraries were sequenced as 87-base-pair reads. The paper's processing steps were these. A later analysis counted 65 million to 90 million unique TCR beta chains across the 650 to 800 repertoires, and approximately 11 million of these chains were shared by at least two donors. Raw reads were error-corrected and collapsed into unique sequences with a nearest-neighbor algorithm that merged closely related sequences to remove PCR and sequencing errors. V, D and J gene segments were assigned by aligning CDR3 sequences to IMGT reference sequences. For a sequence to be retained, a match of at least six nucleotides to both a V gene segment and a J gene segment was required. A rearrangement counted as productive if the CDR3 had no stop codons and remained in frame with V and J, and every other rearrangement counted as non-productive. Following IMGT convention, CDR3 was defined as the stretch from the second conserved V-encoded cysteine to the conserved J-encoded phenylalanine. The earlier analysis of fewer than 750 of the donors excluded sequences that lacked an unambiguous match to a single V gene segment. An earlier analysis of a few hundred of the donors called V segments functional above 56.7% productive rearrangements and segregating when the between-donor standard deviation exceeded 5%. To diagnose cytomegalovirus status from the catalog of TCR beta chain sequences, a statistical classification framework was built. A later analysis assigned V and J genes by comparing TCR nucleotide sequences with IMGT/GENE-DB human TR gene sequences. A later analysis assigned CDR3 sequences and most-parsimonious VDJ recombination scenarios with the TCRdist pipeline. A later analysis defined each TCR beta chain by its CDR3 amino acid sequence plus V-gene family, and excluded reads lacking a unique V-gene family. In a later analysis, 450 to 600 highly shared, low-generation-probability nucleotide sequences were removed to address suspected cross-contamination and a sequencing artifact. In a later analysis, a clonal expansion index was calculated for each public chain from normalized within-repertoire ranks of inferred template counts. In a later analysis, generation probabilities were computed using a VDJ recombination model fitted to out-of-frame rearrangements, and the results were checked against IGoR. In a later analysis, hypergeometric tests were used to score TCR-TCR, TCR-HLA and TCR-CMV co-occurrence, with a repertoire-size bias correction applied to TCR pairs. To estimate false discovery rates, a later analysis permuted the HLA or CMV assignments 20 times. In a later analysis, co-occurring TCRs were grouped with DBSCAN, and TCRdist sequence similarity was added when clustering was performed within HLA-allele-positive subsets. For co-occurrence clustering, repertoires with fewer than 30,000 or more than 120,000 public chains were excluded, along with four to six repertoires with anomalous nucleotide sharing. The table comes from immuneACCESS by way of TCRdb, which keeps in-frame sequences with V and J called. Part of the clones is missing from these tables; in studies checked, under half for an unresolved V gene and the rest for unknown reasons. The V and J calls and clone size come from that table; D and trimming were worked out from the DNA. The sample table lists more than 90,000 clones, about two thirds of them with a count of one. Clones ranked in the top ten supply under 3% of the sample.

This clonotype was sampled from a man aged 50 to 59 in good health and CMV-seronegative. Sequenced input: PBMCs. The chain links TRBV7-6 with TRBJ2-1, and perhaps TRBD1 as D gene, on 7 matching bases. The CDR3 region: CASSLAQGGFYNEQFF. Here is the DNA: TGTGCCAGCAGCTTAGCGCAGGGGGGTTTCTACAATGAGCAGTTCTTC.